The TCR beta chain described here comes from a study of PD-1 blockade in classical Hodgkin lymphoma. Study information: Patients were dosed intravenously with nivolumab at 3 mg/kg every 2 weeks.

V was trimmed by 0 bases and J by 5 bases, leaving 7 bases between them. CDR1 MNHEY and CDR2 SVGAGI come from the germline V gene. The CDR3 spans 14 residues. Time point: cycle 4 day 1 (C4D1), after more than five weeks of nivolumab. Following autologous stem cell transplantation, relapse occurred in every patient, and exposure to brentuximab vedotin varied. The CD4+ T cells used were purified from thawed PBMCs through magnetic negative selection. TCRdb's table, derived via immunoSEQ multiplex PCR, lists solely in-frame clones and lacks some. The table lists 30,000 to 35,000 clones, about 86% of them singletons.

This sequence was found in a human donor with classical Hodgkin lymphoma. This rearrangement joins TRBV6-5 to TRBJ2-2, with D possibly matching TRBD2 (5 bases). The sample in question was CD4+ T cells from blood, obtained before the fourth cycle of nivolumab. CDR3 sequence: CASSYSGSTGELFF. In DNA form, the CDR3 reads TGTGCCAGCAGTTACTCTGGGAGTACCGGGGAGCTGTTTTTT.